The 15 T cell receptor beta chains presented below share a single source sample, sequenced in a study of blood T cell repertoires in COVID-19. Here immunoSEQ multiplex PCR was the method, and the copy in TCRdb shows in-frame clones only, minus some. The data hold about 400,000 clones, with about nine tenths observed a single time. Material for sequencing was PBMCs or T cells enriched from blood (not recorded which). Receptor source: a woman between 25 and 40 years old who had recovered from COVID-19.

This chain joins TRBV21-1 and TRBJ1-2; TRBD1, the D gene given by the table, was not confirmed from the DNA. TRBV21-1 is a pseudogene segment. This CDR3 is built from 19 residues. The CDR3 loop is CASSNGNRDRGASNYGYTF. CDR3 nucleotide sequence: TGTGCCAGCAGCAACGGGAACCGGGACAGGGGGGCCTCTAACTATGGCTACACCTTC.

The chain uses TRBV27 and TRBJ2-1, with a possible D match to TRBD2 (5 bases). This CDR3 has 13 residues. CDR1 and CDR2 (germline): MNHEY, SMNVEV (reference sequence). V was shortened by 3 bases and J by 12 bases, with 15 bases between the two germline ends. CDR3 loop: CASSFYSGTTQFF. CDR3 DNA sequence: TGTGCCAGCAGTTTTTATTCGGGAACCACGCAGTTCTTC.

This chain uses TRBV19 with TRBJ1-1; D not certain. This CDR3 region has 15 residues. V was trimmed by 3 bases and J by 5 bases, leaving 16 bases between them. In germline, CDR1 is LNHDA, CDR2 SQIVND (reference sequence). The CDR3 DNA follows: TGTGCCAGTAGTATCGGAGGACGGGGAAGTACTGAAGCTTTCTTT. Encoded protein: CASSIGGRGSTEAFF.

The J gene is TRBJ2-1, the V gene TRBV5-6; 9 nucleotides agree with TRBD2. V lost 4 bases and J lost 7; bases outside the gene matches: 9. The CDR3 contains 15 residues. CDR1 is SGHDT and CDR2 is YYEEEE in the germline V gene. The CDR3 loop reads CASSVRGRGWNEQFF. For the CDR3, the DNA is TGTGCCAGCAGCGTACGCGGGAGGGGGTGGAATGAGCAGTTCTTC. Full variable domain (remainder filled in from reference TRBV5-6 and TRBJ2-1): DAGVTQSPTHLIKTRGQQVTLRCSPKSGHDTVSWYQQALGQGPQFIFQYYEEEERQRGNFPDRFSGHQFPNYSSELNVNALLLGDSALYLCASSVRGRGWNEQFFGPGTRLTVL.

The rearrangement joins TRBV7-2 to TRBJ2-3; 9 nucleotides line up with TRBD2. The CDR3 runs 15 residues. Germline CDR1 is SGHTA and CDR2 is FQGNSA. The V segment lost 4 bases and the J segment 4 bases; nucleotides outside the gene matches: 6. The CDR3 sequence: CASSSAAGGPDTQYF. The CDR3 DNA reads TGTGCCAGCAGCTCGGCGGCGGGGGGGCCAGATACGCAGTATTTT.

The chain is built from TRBV5-1 and TRBJ1-1; 8 nucleotides align to TRBD1. There are 16 residues in the CDR3. The germline V gene has CDR1 SGHRS and CDR2 YFSETQ. The junction had 17 bases not matched to a gene; V was cut back by 4 bases and J by 9 bases. CDR3 bases: TGCGCCAGCAGCGGCGGGAAAAGGACAGGGCACTTCCAAGCTTTCTTT. As protein: CASSGGKRTGHFQAFF.

The rearrangement links TRBV6-6 to TRBJ2-2; 8 nucleotides align to TRBD1. The CDR3 extends over 14 amino acids. Losses at the gene ends were 7 bases for V and 4 bases for J; bases not matched to a gene: 5. In germline, CDR1 is MNHNY, CDR2 SVGAGI (reference sequence). The CDR3 reads CASKQGESTGELFF. In DNA, the CDR3 is TGTGCCAGCAAACAGGGGGAAAGCACCGGGGAGCTGTTTTTT.

V usage is TRBV7-2 and J usage is TRBJ2-1, with TRBD1 matching over 9 bases. The CDR3 extends over 17 amino acids. Germline CDR1 reads SGHTA; CDR2 reads FQGNSA. With 5 bases clipped from V and 0 bases from J, the junction kept 8 bases outside the gene matches. CDR3 loop: CASSATRDRVSYNEQFF. The DNA of the CDR3 is TGTGCCAGCAGCGCTACCCGGGACAGGGTCTCCTACAATGAGCAGTTCTTC.

The rearrangement uses TRBV11-2 and TRBJ2-7; D gene ambiguous. There are 10 residues in the CDR3. Germline loops: CDR1 SGHAT, CDR2 FQNNGV. Trimming removed 6 bases from V and 3 bases from J, with 3 bases in between. The CDR3 protein is CASRLYEQYF. DNA of the CDR3: TGTGCCAGCAGACTCTACGAGCAGTACTTC.

The rearrangement joins TRBV29-1 to TRBJ2-1; 13 positions agree with TRBD2. CDR3 length: 14 amino acids. J lost 8 bases, V lost 6 bases, and 7 bases had no gene match. CDR1 and CDR2 (germline): SQVTM, ANQGSEA. The CDR3 is CSVLLAGGGHEQFF. CDR3 DNA: TGCAGCGTGTTACTAGCGGGAGGGGGGCATGAGCAGTTCTTC.

The genes are TRBV5-1 and TRBJ2-5, with 12 bases fitting TRBD2. The CDR3 runs 13 residues. Germline assignment: CDR1 SGHRS and CDR2 YFSETQ. Trimming removed 6 bases from V and 5 bases from J; junction bases left unmatched: 2. The CDR3 sequence: CASKLAGGETQYF. The CDR3 DNA follows: TGCGCCAGCAAACTAGCGGGAGGTGAGACCCAGTACTTC.

V is TRBV25-1 and J is TRBJ1-4; tentative D call: TRBD1 (5 bases). The germline gives CDR1 MGHDK, CDR2 SYGVNS. CDR3 length equals 15 residues. V was pared by 4 bases and J by 7 bases, with 16 bases between. CDR3: CASSGLTGVAEKLFF. The CDR3, as DNA: TGTGCCAGCAGTGGCTTGACGGGGGTTGCTGAAAAACTGTTTTTT.

This chain uses TRBV19 with TRBJ2-1; 8 positions match TRBD2. V lost 3 bases and J lost 8; bases outside the gene matches: 12. This CDR3 is built from 16 residues. The germline V gene has CDR1 LNHDA and CDR2 SQIVND (reference sequence). CDR3 coding DNA: TGTGCCAGTAGTATTGGACTAGCTACGTATGTGGATGAGCAGTTCTTC. Encoded protein: CASSIGLATYVDEQFF. The full variable domain, rest sourced from reference TRBV19 and TRBJ2-1, is DGGITQSPKYLFRKEGQNVTLSCEQNLNHDAMYWYRQDPGQGLRLIYYSQIVNDFQKGDIAEGYSVSREKKESFPLTVTSAQKNPTAFYLCASSIGLATYVDEQFFGPGTRLTVL.

The gene calls are TRBV7-3 and TRBJ2-2; TRBD2 agrees at 13 bases. After removal of 6 bases from V and 6 bases from J, the junction contained 4 bases not matched to a gene. CDR3 length: 15 residues. Germline CDR1 is SGHTA and CDR2 is FQGTGA. CDR3: CASRRTSGGSGELFF. The CDR3 coding sequence is TGTGCCAGCAGACGGACTAGCGGGGGATCCGGGGAGCTGTTTTTT.

This clone was observed a few times. The genes are TRBV29-1 and TRBJ2-2, with 8 bases matching TRBD2. CDR1 and CDR2 (germline): SQVTM, ANQGSEA. Trimming took 7 bases from V and 5 from J; bases not matched to a gene: 9. The CDR3 covers 14 residues. The CDR3 loop is CSGGSLAGTGELFF. The CDR3 nucleotides read TGCAGCGGGGGGTCGCTAGCGGGTACCGGGGAGCTGTTTTTT.